Sequencing of this T cell receptor (beta chain) was carried out in a study of blood T cell repertoires in COVID-19. V gave up 5 bases and J gave up 0 bases; unmatched junction bases: 4. Germline CDR1 is SGHTA and CDR2 is FQGNSA. The CDR3 consists of 15 residues. Sequenced by immunoSEQ multiplex PCR; TCRdb stores in-frame clones only, minus some. The sample lists around 87,000 clones, 75% to 90% occurring once. The specimen sequenced was peripheral blood. The TCR originated in a human donor with active COVID-19. The donor label of this sample is uncertain. The V and J genes are TRBV7-2 and TRBJ2-1, with 7 bases fitting TRBD1. The chain's CDR3 is CASSEGANSYNEQFF. CDR3 bases: TGTGCCAGCAGCGAGGGGGCGAACTCCTACAATGAGCAGTTCTTC.